Listed below are T cell receptor beta chains from one sample, sequenced in a study of molecular identifiers for immune sequencing clone quantification. Each CDR3 protein gets one entry after TCRdb re-called the PCR reads with MiXCR. This sample yields just under 650,000 distinct CDR3 sequences, of which about 20% are seen a single time; roughly 0.9% belongs to the top ten. Source material: naive CD8+ T cells from blood, with Jurkat cell RNA spiked in. The receptors derive from a human donor in good health. Some libraries in this study had Jurkat cell RNA spiked in. The conserved cysteine and the conserved F or W are not part of the CDR3 here. The order of the fields is V gene, J gene, D gene, CDR3 length, CDR3 protein. The D gene is left open where the match is weak.

TRBV12-3/TRBV12-4	TRBJ2-7	.	16	ASSPTPVTGTGTYEQY
TRBV7-9	TRBJ2-7	TRBD2	12	ASSLSGVTYEQY
TRBV19	TRBJ2-1	TRBD1	13	ASSIGQGRDNEQF
TRBV12-3/TRBV12-4	TRBJ2-7	.	11	ASMSGVQYEQY
TRBV19	TRBJ2-2	.	13	ASSIAGRGAGELF
TRBV27	TRBJ2-2	.	11	ASSPQSAGELF
TRBV27	TRBJ1-2	.	11	ASSLGGGAGYT
TRBV24-1	TRBJ2-1	.	13	ATSVEKSSYNEQF
TRBV7-9	TRBJ2-1	.	11	ASTPPATDEQF
TRBV24-1	TRBJ2-7	.	12	ATSDLREQNEQY
TRBV12-3/TRBV12-4	TRBJ1-5	.	10	ASKDSNQPQH
TRBV12-3/TRBV12-4	TRBJ1-2	.	11	ASSSGTPYGYT
TRBV7-9	TRBJ1-2	TRBD1	11	ASSSSTGYGYT
TRBV4-3	TRBJ2-7	TRBD2	14	ASSQDLPSGSYEQY
TRBV27	TRBJ2-7	TRBD1	12	ASSLSGAGGEQY
TRBV19	TRBJ1-5	.	13	ASSIESGLDQPQH
TRBV27	TRBJ2-7	.	13	ASSSGRNPSYEQY
TRBV7-6	TRBJ2-3	.	16	ASSLAYRGGGHTDTQY
TRBV5-1	TRBJ2-7	TRBD1	11	ASSSTGGDGQY
TRBV4-3	TRBJ2-1	.	11	ASSQRRQGVQF
TRBV29-1	TRBJ2-3	.	11	SVVTGGTDTQY
TRBV6-2/TRBV6-3	TRBJ1-5	.	11	ASSLGIYRPQH
TRBV27	TRBJ1-1	TRBD1	14	ASSSLAGQATLKAF
TRBV4-1	TRBJ2-2	TRBD2	12	ASRWRGGTGELF
TRBV27	TRBJ2-2	.	10	ASSLIQGELF
TRBV5-1	TRBJ2-2	.	16	ASSSKNLATTNTGELF
TRBV7-9	TRBJ1-6	TRBD1	14	ASSWDRDSYNSPLH
TRBV3-1	TRBJ1-1	.	14	ASSRFRDTSSTEAF
TRBV27	TRBJ1-5	.	13	ASSFSGLVNQPQH
TRBV5-1	TRBJ1-6	.	11	ASSLQENSPLH
TRBV1	TRBJ2-1	.	12	TSSRTSRDNEQF
TRBV7-9	TRBJ2-1	TRBD2	13	ASSSSSGNYNEQF
TRBV11-3	TRBJ2-7	.	13	ASSLDPRAKYEQY
TRBV6-6	TRBJ2-5	TRBD2	15	ASSYWGLAEPQETQY
TRBV4-1	TRBJ2-2	.	15	ASSQVFGTPNTGELF
TRBV9	TRBJ2-3	.	11	ASSQSPTDTQY
TRBV27	TRBJ2-5	TRBD1	15	ASSLLRTGGSQETQY
TRBV11-2	TRBJ2-5	TRBD2	15	ASSPWTSGILRETQY
TRBV4-1	TRBJ2-7	TRBD2	12	ASSHTGTRDEQY
TRBV7-9	TRBJ2-2	.	11	ASSTSNTGELF
TRBV5-8	TRBJ2-3	TRBD1	15	ASSPNAWDSLTDTQY
TRBV4-1	TRBJ1-6	.	13	ASSQEAGPNSPLH
TRBV24-1	TRBJ2-2	.	13	ATSDDRGNTGELF
TRBV11-2	TRBJ2-3	.	12	ASSLVRITDTQY
TRBV15	TRBJ2-7	.	16	ATSRDPYSGEGAYEQY
TRBV27	TRBJ1-5	.	12	DSSLYRGNQPQH
TRBV30	TRBJ1-1	.	12	AWSLTDGYTEAF
TRBV4-2	TRBJ2-7	.	11	ASSQGLIYEQY
TRBV6-2/TRBV6-3	TRBJ2-7	TRBD2	15	ASSPQPTSGVMIEQY
TRBV30	TRBJ2-7	.	11	AWSVQISYEQY
TRBV6-2/TRBV6-3	TRBJ2-5	.	13	ASSYRGAGGETQY
TRBV29-1	TRBJ2-5	.	14	SVGDNLFTIQETQY
TRBV5-1	TRBJ1-1	.	12	ASSFLTLNTEAF